The TCR beta chain described here comes from a study of blood T cell repertoires in COVID-19. Study background: The study drew acute and convalescent COVID-19 samples from the United States, Italy and Spain. Sample material is recorded as cDNA or gDNA derived from T cells, B-cell-depleted T cells, or PBMCs.

This CDR3 region has 14 residues. In the original workflow: Reference gene primers were amplified, and this amplification served to estimate nucleated cell counts. The assay was immunoSEQ multiplex PCR, and TCRdb's table has in-frame clones only and misses some. Clonal size and the V and J genes are those of that table, whereas D and trimming came from the DNA. The sample contains 150,000 to 200,000 clones, approximately 83% of which appear only once. The origin of this receptor is a human donor with acute or convalescent COVID-19. The donor label of this sample is uncertain. The chain has TRBV1 and TRBJ2-1; no DNA check was done on the table's D call, TRBD2. TRBV1 is reported as a pseudogene. Input material: peripheral blood. As DNA, the CDR3 is TGCACCAGCAGCCTTAGCGTGGCCTACAATGAGCAGTTCTTC. Amino acids: CTSSLSVAYNEQFF.